Shown below are 25 T cell receptor beta chains from a single sample sequenced in a study of cytomegalovirus exposure and HLA in healthy donors listed by TCRdb under 2017. Library generation was performed with the immunoSEQ multiplex PCR assay. A mixture of 60 forward primers for TCR Vbeta segments and 13 reverse primers for TCR Jbeta segments was used in the multiplex PCR. Entries here come from immuneACCESS through TCRdb and include only in-frame sequences with V and J called. Some clones fail to appear in such tables; in the studies checked, an unresolved V gene covers under half of the shortfall, and the cause of the remainder is unknown. Here the sample has 220,000 or so clones; more than 60% occur a single time. The ten most abundant clones make up 1.8% of the sample. Sequenced sample: PBMCs. These receptor sequences come from a woman younger than 45 in good health and CMV-seronegative.

The chain couples TRBV4-1 to TRBJ1-3; the D is unclear. V lost 2 bases and J 8 bases, leaving 16 bases between the germline ends. The CDR3 runs to 15 residues. The germline gives CDR1 MGHRA, CDR2 YSYEKL. In DNA, the CDR3 is TGCGCCAGCAGCCAAACTTCTGTCGCAACCGACACCATATATTTT. This translates into CASSQTSVATDTIYF.

The chain recombines TRBV7-6 with TRBJ1-1, with no clear D. The ends were cut back, 5 bases at V and 5 bases at J, with 12 bases in the middle. From germline, CDR1 is SGHVS and CDR2 FNYEAQ. This CDR3 region has 13 residues. CDR3 amino acids: CASSPSGFTEAFF. The CDR3 region has the DNA TGTGCCAGCAGCCCCTCGGGGTTTACTGAAGCTTTCTTT.

This chain joins TRBV9 and TRBJ1-4, with D possibly matching TRBD1 (6 bases). The CDR3 contains 17 residues. V shed 0 bases and J shed 4 bases, with 16 bases lying between them. Looked up from germline, CDR1 is SGDLS and CDR2 is YYNGEE. In DNA, the CDR3 is TGTGCCAGCAGCGTAGGGGTGGGGGCAGGCCGTAATGAAAAACTGTTTTTT. This codes for CASSVGVGAGRNEKLFF.

The chain recombines TRBV19 with TRBJ2-2; 8 nucleotides align to TRBD1. This CDR3 comprises 14 residues. From germline, CDR1 is LNHDA and CDR2 SQIVND (reference sequence). V gave up 6 bases and J gave up 1 base; unmatched junction bases: 1. The CDR3 nucleotides read TGTGCCAGTAGACAGGGGGGGAACACCGGGGAGCTGTTTTTT. It encodes CASRQGGNTGELFF.

This CDR3 reads CASSRDRSNYGYTF. In nucleotides, the CDR3 is TGTGCCAGCAGTCGGGACAGGTCTAACTATGGCTACACCTTC. The gene calls are TRBV2 and TRBJ1-2; 8 nucleotides match TRBD1. The germline V gene has CDR1 SNHLY and CDR2 FYNNEI. V lost 5 bases and J lost 0; bases outside the gene matches: 2. The CDR3 spans 14 residues.

This clone was found once. The rearrangement joins TRBV7-9 to TRBJ2-5; possible D gene TRBD1, 5 bases. CDR3 length equals 14 residues. V was clipped by 4 bases and J by 4 bases, with 13 bases between them. The V gene's germline CDR1 is SEHNR and CDR2 FQNEAQ (reference sequence). This CDR3 is CASSYLRGTETQYF. The CDR3 DNA follows: TGTGCCAGCAGCTACCTTAGGGGAACAGAGACCCAGTACTTC.

Comments on this clone: Its ends do not fully match the called genes, so a read error is possible. The gene calls are TRBV2 and TRBJ1-5, with D maybe TRBD1 (5 bases). CDR3 length: 15 residues. Per the germline V gene, CDR1 is SNHLY and CDR2 is FYNNEI. The CDR3: CASSYGTPGNQPQRF. Written as DNA, the CDR3 is TGTGCCAGCAGTTACGGGACTCCTGGCAATCAGCCCCAGCGTTTT.

As regards this clone: Mismatch with germline at one junction end may stem from a read error. Other nucleotide sequences from this sample produce the same CDR3. This chain connects TRBV30 to TRBJ1-6, with TRBD1 matching 8 bases. Germline CDR1 is GTSNPN and CDR2 is SVGIG (reference sequence). This CDR3 region has 16 residues. CDR3 sequence reads: CACSGQGRTYNSPLHF. In DNA form, the CDR3 reads TGTGCCTGCTCCGGACAGGGAAGGACCTATAATTCCCCCCTCCACTTT.

The chain links TRBV27 to TRBJ2-7, with D possibly matching TRBD2 (6 bases). The V end lost 6 bases, the J end lost 1 base, and 16 bases lay between the germline ends. The CDR3 length is 15 residues. Germline V gene lookup returns CDR1 MNHEY and CDR2 SMNVEV (reference sequence). The CDR3 sequence: CASSMFSGDSYEQYF. CDR3 DNA sequence: TGTGCCAGCAGCATGTTCTCGGGGGATTCCTACGAGCAGTACTTC.

V gene TRBV12-5 combines with J gene TRBJ2-1, with D unclear. The CDR3 has 14 amino acids. Trimming shortened V by 0 bases and J by 8 bases, and 11 bases separated the two germline ends. Germline V lookup: CDR1 LGHNT, CDR2 FRNRAP. The DNA for the CDR3 is TGTGCTAGTGGTTTGGTGCCGGGTGGCGATGAGCAGTTCTTC. It translates to CASGLVPGGDEQFF.

The genes are TRBV27 and TRBJ2-1; 9 positions match TRBD2. Germline V gene lookup returns CDR1 MNHEY and CDR2 SMNVEV (reference sequence). The ends lost 8 bases at V and 9 bases at J; junction bases unmatched: 8. The CDR3 extends over 13 amino acids. The CDR3 is CASWASGNGEQFF. The CDR3 DNA is TGTGCCAGCTGGGCTAGCGGGAACGGTGAGCAGTTCTTC.

This chain links TRBV9 with TRBJ1-4; D call uncertain. Looked up from germline, CDR1 is SGDLS and CDR2 is YYNGEE. This CDR3 region has 13 residues. The V gene lost 4 bases and the J gene lost 7 bases, with 11 bases spanning the gap. In nucleotides, the CDR3 is TGTGCCAGCAGCTCCTCAGGAGGTGAAAAACTGTTTTTT. Its protein product is CASSSSGGEKLFF.

In its sample, this clone was seen once. This sequence joins TRBV19 and TRBJ2-7; 9 nucleotides line up with TRBD1. Germline values: CDR1 LNHDA, CDR2 SQIVND (reference sequence). Trimming at V came to 7 bases and at J to 6 bases, leaving 13 bases not matched to a gene. The length of the CDR3 is 15 residues. CDR3 protein: CASTGNRGRLGEQYF. The CDR3 DNA sequence: TGTGCCAGTACCGGTAACAGGGGGCGGTTAGGCGAGCAGTACTTC.

The V and J genes are TRBV15 and TRBJ2-5; possible D gene TRBD1, 6 bases. The CDR3 has 14 amino acids. V gave up 1 base and J gave up 3 bases, with 9 bases separating them. Germline-derived CDR1 and CDR2 are LNHNV and YYDKDF (reference sequence). The CDR3 bases are TGTGCCACCAGCAGAGTTTACAGGGAAGAGACCCAGTACTTC. Protein product: CATSRVYREETQYF.

The chain uses TRBV2 and TRBJ2-3, with D possibly being TRBD1 (6 bases). This CDR3 region has 15 residues. Trimming took off 5 bases at V and 0 bases at J, with 12 bases between the two ends. CDR1 is SNHLY and CDR2 is FYNNEI in the germline V gene. CDR3 loop: CASSTPGESTDTQYF. The CDR3 DNA is TGTGCCAGCAGTACTCCAGGGGAGAGCACAGATACGCAGTATTTT.

Comment on this clone: At one of its ends the junction is not consistent with the germline gene, which may arise from a read error. The chain has TRBV7-9 and TRBJ1-1; 7 bases align to TRBD1. Per germline, CDR1 SEHNR and CDR2 FQNEAQ (reference sequence). This CDR3 has 15 residues. Written as DNA, the CDR3 is TGTTCCAGCAGTACGGCCGAGACAGGGCATAATGAAGCTTTCTTT. This translates into CSSSTAETGHNEAFF.

The V call is TRBV18, the J call TRBJ2-2; 9 bases map to TRBD1. The CDR3 sequence is 16 residues long. The V gene end was trimmed by 4 bases and the J gene end by 7 bases; junction bases not matched to a gene: 10. CDR1 KGHSH and CDR2 LQKENI come from the germline V gene. CDR3 sequence: CASSQAGTGTIGELFF. DNA of the CDR3: TGTGCCAGCTCACAAGCCGGGACAGGGACGATCGGGGAGCTGTTTTTT.

The chain uses TRBV7-6 and TRBJ2-3; the match to TRBD2 covers 12 bases. This CDR3 is built from 16 residues. The germline V gene encodes CDR1 SGHVS and CDR2 FNYEAQ. The ends lost 1 base at V and 1 base at J; junction bases unmatched: 0. The DNA of the CDR3 is TGTGCCAGCAGCTTAGGACTAGCGGGGGGCACAGATACGCAGTATTTT. This gives the protein CASSLGLAGGTDTQYF.

In regard to this clone: Other DNA sequences in the sample encode the same CDR3. The chain employs TRBV9 and TRBJ1-1, with TRBD1 matching 11 bases. CDR1 is SGDLS and CDR2 is YYNGEE in the germline V gene. The J segment lost 5 bases and the V segment lost 0 bases, leaving 3 bases of the junction unmatched. This CDR3 is 15 amino acids long. CDR3: CASSVAGTGGTEAFF. The DNA of the CDR3 is TGTGCCAGCAGCGTAGCCGGGACAGGGGGGACTGAAGCTTTCTTT.

This clone was observed a few times. The chain has TRBV30 and TRBJ1-4, with D unresolved. This CDR3 is built from 13 residues. Germline V lookup: CDR1 GTSNPN, CDR2 SVGIG (reference sequence). Trimming took off 3 bases at V and 8 bases at J, with 13 bases between the two ends. The CDR3 protein is CAWRKVGGEKLFF. The CDR3 region has the DNA TGTGCCTGGAGAAAAGTGGGAGGCGAAAAACTGTTTTTT.

This clone was picked up one time. CDR3 sequence reads: CASSEPPGRTEAFF. The CDR3 DNA sequence: TGTGCCAGCAGTGAACCCCCGGGGAGGACTGAAGCTTTCTTT. The chain combines TRBV6-5 with TRBJ1-1; D uncertain. This CDR3 contains 14 residues. Germline lookup yields CDR1 MNHEY and CDR2 SVGAGI. V dropped 5 bases and J dropped 5 bases, with 15 bases sitting between them.

This chain connects TRBV4-1 to TRBJ2-7; the D gene is possibly TRBD1 (5 bases). The V end lost 0 bases, the J end lost 2 bases, and 11 bases lay between the germline ends. Germline loops: CDR1 MGHRA, CDR2 YSYEKL. This CDR3 contains 15 residues. The CDR3 DNA follows: TGCGCCAGCAGCCAAGATCCCTTGGACACCTACGAGCAGTACTTC. Protein: CASSQDPLDTYEQYF.

The V and J genes are TRBV6-5 and TRBJ2-7; possibly TRBD1 for D (5 bases). Trimming pared 5 bases from V and 5 bases from J, leaving 16 bases between. Germline V gives CDR1 MNHEY, CDR2 SVGAGI. CDR3 length equals 14 residues. The CDR3 DNA reads TGTGCCAGCAGTCCTAGACCGACAGTCCACGAGCAGTACTTC. Its translation is CASSPRPTVHEQYF.

This chain uses TRBV2 with TRBJ1-1, with a weak D call TRBD1 (6 bases). The CDR3 spans 13 residues. Trimming pared 7 bases from V and 1 base from J, leaving 10 bases between. Germline-derived CDR1 and CDR2 are SNHLY and FYNNEI. CDR3 nucleotide sequence: TGTGCCAGCAAAGGACAGCAGAACACTGAAGCTTTCTTT. Encoded protein: CASKGQQNTEAFF.

This clone was recorded once. V usage is TRBV7-6 and J usage is TRBJ2-2; 8 bases are shared with TRBD2. The CDR3 covers 16 residues. Germline loops: CDR1 SGHVS, CDR2 FNYEAQ. V shed 5 bases and J 2 bases; nucleotides not matched to a gene: 7. Here the CDR3 DNA reads TGTGCCAGCAGCATGGCCGGGACTAGAAACACCGGGGAGCTGTTTTTT. Protein product: CASSMAGTRNTGELFF.